A selection of T cell receptor beta chains follows, all from one sample in a study of shared clonotypes between healthy human individuals. This table comes from immunoSEQ multiplex PCR, and its TCRdb copy is limited to in-frame clones, with some not included. The data hold approximately 2.1 million clones, with 85% to 95% observed a single time. Sequencing used naive CD4+ T cells from PBMCs. The receptors here all came from a man younger than 35 in good health. Some clones in this sample may be carry-over from other donors' samples. Each CDR3 is given with its conserved first and last residue. Fields, in order: J gene, V gene, D gene, CDR3 length, clone size, CDR3 protein, CDR3 DNA. A D gene is named only where the DNA matches it firmly. A row's size may be missing; if present it is once, few, many or a size class.

J gene: TRBJ1-4; V gene: TRBV18; D gene: .; CDR3 length: 14; clone size: .; CDR3 protein: CASSPGTAGEKLFF; CDR3 DNA: TGTGCCAGCTCACCCGGGACGGCGGGTGAAAAACTGTTTTTT
J gene: TRBJ2-1; V gene: TRBV7-3; D gene: TRBD1; CDR3 length: 13; clone size: once; CDR3 protein: CASSSGTDNEQFF; CDR3 DNA: TGTGCCAGCAGCTCCGGGACAGACAATGAGCAGTTCTTC
J gene: TRBJ2-7; V gene: TRBV5-4; D gene: TRBD1; CDR3 length: 15; clone size: .; CDR3 protein: CASSLRRQGAREQYF; CDR3 DNA: TGTGCCAGCAGCTTGCGGAGACAGGGGGCGCGTGAGCAGTACTTC
J gene: TRBJ2-3; V gene: TRBV28; D gene: .; CDR3 length: 16; clone size: .; CDR3 protein: CASSFKLSAPIDTQYF; CDR3 DNA: TGTGCCAGCAGTTTTAAGTTGAGCGCACCTATAGATACGCAGTATTTT
J gene: TRBJ1-5; V gene: TRBV10-3; D gene: TRBD1; CDR3 length: 13; clone size: .; CDR3 protein: CAISESGTGILHF; CDR3 DNA: TGTGCCATCAGTGAGTCGGGGACAGGGATCTTGCATTTT
J gene: TRBJ2-4; V gene: TRBV28; D gene: TRBD1; CDR3 length: 15; clone size: .; CDR3 protein: CASGTGGLAKNIQYF; CDR3 DNA: TGTGCCAGCGGTACAGGGGGCTTAGCCAAAAACATTCAGTACTTC
J gene: TRBJ1-1; V gene: TRBV5-4; D gene: TRBD1; CDR3 length: 16; clone size: .; CDR3 protein: CASSSTFRGQHTEAFF; CDR3 DNA: TGTGCCAGCAGCTCGACCTTCAGGGGGCAACACACTGAAGCTTTCTTT
J gene: TRBJ2-1; V gene: TRBV7-3; D gene: .; CDR3 length: 14; clone size: .; CDR3 protein: CASSYDRDSNEQFF; CDR3 DNA: TGTGCCAGCAGCTACGACCGGGACTCCAATGAGCAGTTCTTC
J gene: TRBJ2-3; V gene: TRBV28; D gene: TRBD2; CDR3 length: 15; clone size: .; CDR3 protein: CASSLGGSPTDTQYF; CDR3 DNA: TGTGCCAGCAGTTTAGGCGGGAGCCCCACAGATACGCAGTATTTT
J gene: TRBJ2-1; V gene: TRBV5-4; D gene: TRBD1; CDR3 length: 15; clone size: .; CDR3 protein: CASSLGGQGYNEQFF; CDR3 DNA: TGTGCCAGCAGCTTGGGCGGACAGGGCTACAATGAGCAGTTCTTC
J gene: TRBJ2-7; V gene: TRBV14; D gene: .; CDR3 length: 17; clone size: .; CDR3 protein: CASSQVAGGTVTYEQYF; CDR3 DNA: TGTGCCAGCAGCCAAGTAGCGGGTGGGACAGTGACCTACGAGCAGTACTTC
J gene: TRBJ2-5; V gene: TRBV5-1; D gene: .; CDR3 length: 13; clone size: .; CDR3 protein: CASSPPGGETQYF; CDR3 DNA: TGCGCCAGCAGCCCCCCGGGTGGGGAGACCCAGTACTTC
J gene: TRBJ2-7; V gene: TRBV10-3; D gene: TRBD2; CDR3 length: 14; clone size: .; CDR3 protein: CAIRVASGTYEQYF; CDR3 DNA: TGTGCCATCAGGGTGGCTAGCGGGACCTACGAGCAGTACTTC
J gene: TRBJ2-5; V gene: TRBV18; D gene: .; CDR3 length: 14; clone size: .; CDR3 protein: CASSRPGSEETQYF; CDR3 DNA: TGTGCCAGCTCACGACCCGGGAGTGAAGAGACCCAGTACTTC
J gene: TRBJ1-2; V gene: TRBV9; D gene: .; CDR3 length: 15; clone size: .; CDR3 protein: CASSVEVGASYGYTF; CDR3 DNA: TGTGCCAGCAGCGTAGAAGTCGGCGCCAGCTATGGCTACACCTTC
J gene: TRBJ2-7; V gene: TRBV7-2; D gene: TRBD2; CDR3 length: 14; clone size: .; CDR3 protein: CASTREGWGSEQYF; CDR3 DNA: TGTGCCAGCACCCGGGAGGGCTGGGGTTCCGAGCAGTACTTC
J gene: TRBJ1-3; V gene: TRBV18; D gene: TRBD1; CDR3 length: 14; clone size: .; CDR3 protein: CASSLWTGYNTIYF; CDR3 DNA: TGTGCCAGCTCACTTTGGACAGGCTACAACACCATATATTTT
J gene: TRBJ2-5; V gene: TRBV5-1; D gene: .; CDR3 length: 13; clone size: .; CDR3 protein: CASSQTDQETQYF; CDR3 DNA: TGCGCCAGCAGCCAGACAGACCAAGAGACCCAGTACTTC
J gene: TRBJ1-2; V gene: TRBV6-1; D gene: .; CDR3 length: 14; clone size: .; CDR3 protein: CASSSGPPNYGYTF; CDR3 DNA: TGTGCCAGCAGTTCCGGACCTCCTAACTATGGCTACACCTTC
J gene: TRBJ1-4; V gene: TRBV9; D gene: .; CDR3 length: 14; clone size: .; CDR3 protein: CASSVGDWNEKLFF; CDR3 DNA: TGTGCCAGCAGCGTTGGGGACTGGAATGAAAAACTGTTTTTT
J gene: TRBJ1-5; V gene: TRBV4-1; D gene: TRBD1; CDR3 length: 17; clone size: .; CDR3 protein: CASSQWRRGQMVQPQHF; CDR3 DNA: TGCGCCAGCAGCCAATGGAGACGGGGACAGATGGTTCAGCCCCAGCATTTT
J gene: TRBJ2-1; V gene: TRBV7-8; D gene: .; CDR3 length: 16; clone size: .; CDR3 protein: CASSFLGGGLYNEQFF; CDR3 DNA: TGTGCCAGCAGCTTTCTCGGCGGGGGCCTTTACAATGAGCAGTTCTTC
J gene: TRBJ1-2; V gene: TRBV30; D gene: TRBD1; CDR3 length: 11; clone size: few; CDR3 protein: CAWRQGHGYTF; CDR3 DNA: TGTGCCTGGAGACAGGGGCATGGCTACACCTTC
J gene: TRBJ2-3; V gene: TRBV6-5; D gene: .; CDR3 length: 12; clone size: .; CDR3 protein: CASSTRADTQYF; CDR3 DNA: TGTGCCAGCAGTACCAGGGCGGATACGCAGTATTTT
J gene: TRBJ2-3; V gene: TRBV9; D gene: .; CDR3 length: 13; clone size: .; CDR3 protein: CASSVLSTDTQYF; CDR3 DNA: TGTGCCAGCAGCGTACTCAGCACAGATACGCAGTATTTT
J gene: TRBJ1-4; V gene: TRBV6-6; D gene: .; CDR3 length: 15; clone size: .; CDR3 protein: CASRRTENLNEKLFF; CDR3 DNA: TGTGCCAGCAGGAGGACAGAGAACCTCAATGAAAAACTGTTTTTT
J gene: TRBJ2-2; V gene: TRBV7-3; D gene: .; CDR3 length: 16; clone size: .; CDR3 protein: CASSPRTAANTGELFF; CDR3 DNA: TGTGCCAGCAGCCCGAGGACAGCTGCGAACACCGGGGAGCTGTTTTTT
J gene: TRBJ2-2; V gene: TRBV5-4; D gene: .; CDR3 length: 17; clone size: .; CDR3 protein: CASSQFWGAGNTGELFF; CDR3 DNA: TGTGCCAGCAGTCAATTCTGGGGGGCTGGAAACACCGGGGAGCTGTTTTTT
J gene: TRBJ2-1; V gene: TRBV28; D gene: .; CDR3 length: 12; clone size: .; CDR3 protein: CASTSGGNEQFF; CDR3 DNA: TGTGCCAGCACTAGTGGTGGCAATGAGCAGTTCTTC
J gene: TRBJ2-2; V gene: TRBV20-1; D gene: .; CDR3 length: 11; clone size: once; CDR3 protein: CSAPLIGELFF; CDR3 DNA: TGCAGTGCACCCCTTATCGGGGAGCTGTTTTTT
J gene: TRBJ1-5; V gene: TRBV6-5; D gene: TRBD1; CDR3 length: 14; clone size: .; CDR3 protein: CASSNRQGQQPQHF; CDR3 DNA: TGTGCCAGCAGTAACAGACAGGGACAGCAGCCCCAGCATTTT
J gene: TRBJ1-2; V gene: TRBV9; D gene: .; CDR3 length: 14; clone size: .; CDR3 protein: CASSVGEGPYGYTF; CDR3 DNA: TGTGCCAGCAGCGTAGGGGAGGGCCCCTATGGCTACACCTTC
J gene: TRBJ2-1; V gene: TRBV7-2; D gene: .; CDR3 length: 13; clone size: .; CDR3 protein: CASSLTGYNEQFF; CDR3 DNA: TGTGCCAGCAGCTTGACTGGATACAATGAGCAGTTCTTC
J gene: TRBJ2-1; V gene: TRBV10-3; D gene: TRBD1; CDR3 length: 15; clone size: .; CDR3 protein: CAITTDRGSYNEQFF; CDR3 DNA: TGTGCCATCACCACGGACAGGGGCTCCTACAATGAGCAGTTCTTC
J gene: TRBJ2-7; V gene: TRBV4-3; D gene: .; CDR3 length: 14; clone size: .; CDR3 protein: CASSQDPLAPEQYF; CDR3 DNA: TGCGCCAGCAGCCAAGATCCGCTAGCACCCGAGCAGTACTTC
J gene: TRBJ2-1; V gene: TRBV5-1; D gene: TRBD2; CDR3 length: 17; clone size: .; CDR3 protein: CASSFSGRATNYNEQFF; CDR3 DNA: TGCGCCAGCAGCTTCAGCGGGAGGGCCACCAATTACAATGAGCAGTTCTTC
J gene: TRBJ2-3; V gene: TRBV19; D gene: TRBD2; CDR3 length: 18; clone size: .; CDR3 protein: CANPKVASGRVSTDTQYF; CDR3 DNA: TGTGCCAACCCAAAGGTGGCTAGCGGGAGGGTTAGCACAGATACGCAGTATTTT
J gene: TRBJ2-6; V gene: TRBV4-3; D gene: .; CDR3 length: 18; clone size: .; CDR3 protein: CASSQEETSRTGANVLTF; CDR3 DNA: TGCGCCAGCAGCCAAGAAGAGACCTCTAGGACTGGGGCCAACGTCCTGACTTTC
J gene: TRBJ2-1; V gene: TRBV5-1; D gene: TRBD2; CDR3 length: 14; clone size: once; CDR3 protein: CASSAGTSGNEQFF; CDR3 DNA: TGCGCCAGCAGCGCTGGGACTAGCGGCAATGAGCAGTTCTTC
J gene: TRBJ2-1; V gene: TRBV27; D gene: TRBD2; CDR3 length: 14; clone size: .; CDR3 protein: CATRTSGRVHEQFF; CDR3 DNA: TGTGCCACCCGGACTAGCGGGAGGGTCCATGAGCAGTTCTTC
J gene: TRBJ2-5; V gene: TRBV6-5; D gene: .; CDR3 length: 14; clone size: .; CDR3 protein: CASSYRYGGETQYF; CDR3 DNA: TGTGCCAGCAGTTACCGATATGGTGGGGAGACCCAGTACTTC
J gene: TRBJ2-7; V gene: TRBV6-1; D gene: TRBD2; CDR3 length: 17; clone size: .; CDR3 protein: CASSERAISGGTYEQYF; CDR3 DNA: TGTGCCAGCAGTGAAAGGGCCATTAGCGGGGGGACCTACGAGCAGTACTTC
J gene: TRBJ2-3; V gene: TRBV6-1; D gene: TRBD2; CDR3 length: 13; clone size: .; CDR3 protein: CASRTSGTDTQYF; CDR3 DNA: TGTGCCAGCAGGACTAGCGGCACAGATACGCAGTATTTT
J gene: TRBJ1-1; V gene: TRBV5-1; D gene: .; CDR3 length: 15; clone size: .; CDR3 protein: CASSLAGGPNTEAFF; CDR3 DNA: TGCGCCAGCAGCTTGGCCGGGGGTCCGAACACTGAAGCTTTCTTT
J gene: TRBJ2-3; V gene: TRBV11-2; D gene: TRBD1; CDR3 length: 17; clone size: .; CDR3 protein: CASSLDLRTGGGYTQYF; CDR3 DNA: TGTGCCAGCAGCTTAGACTTGCGGACAGGGGGCGGTTATACGCAGTATTTT
J gene: TRBJ2-6; V gene: TRBV6-6; D gene: .; CDR3 length: 15; clone size: .; CDR3 protein: CASSWVHSGANVLTF; CDR3 DNA: TGTGCCAGCAGTTGGGTGCACTCTGGGGCCAACGTCCTGACTTTC
J gene: TRBJ2-1; V gene: TRBV7-2; D gene: TRBD2; CDR3 length: 19; clone size: .; CDR3 protein: CASSRGTSSTLGSYNEQFF; CDR3 DNA: TGTGCCAGCAGCCGAGGGACTAGCAGCACCCTCGGCTCCTACAATGAGCAGTTCTTC